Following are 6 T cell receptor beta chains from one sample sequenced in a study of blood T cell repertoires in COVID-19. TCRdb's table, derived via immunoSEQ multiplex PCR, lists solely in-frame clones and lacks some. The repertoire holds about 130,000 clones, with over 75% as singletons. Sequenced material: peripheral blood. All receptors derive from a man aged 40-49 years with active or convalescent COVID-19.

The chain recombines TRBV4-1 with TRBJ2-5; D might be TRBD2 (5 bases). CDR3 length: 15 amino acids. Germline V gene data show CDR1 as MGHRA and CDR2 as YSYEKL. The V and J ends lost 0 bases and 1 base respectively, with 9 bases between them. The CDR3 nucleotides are TGCGCCAGCAGCCAAGATCGGAGGTCCCAAGAGACCCAGTACTTC. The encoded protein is CASSQDRRSQETQYF.

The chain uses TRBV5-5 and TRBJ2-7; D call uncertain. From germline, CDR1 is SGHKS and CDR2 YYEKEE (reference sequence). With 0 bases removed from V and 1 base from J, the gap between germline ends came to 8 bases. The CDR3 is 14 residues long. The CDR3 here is CASSLVAVSYEQYF. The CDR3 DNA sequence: TGTGCCAGCAGCTTGGTAGCAGTTTCCTACGAGCAGTACTTC.

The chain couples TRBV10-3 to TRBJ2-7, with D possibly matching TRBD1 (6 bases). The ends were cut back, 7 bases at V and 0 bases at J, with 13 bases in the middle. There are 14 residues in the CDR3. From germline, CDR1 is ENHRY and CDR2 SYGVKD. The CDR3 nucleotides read TGTGCCATCAATTCCGGACAGCTCTCCTACGAGCAGTACTTC. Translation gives CAINSGQLSYEQYF.

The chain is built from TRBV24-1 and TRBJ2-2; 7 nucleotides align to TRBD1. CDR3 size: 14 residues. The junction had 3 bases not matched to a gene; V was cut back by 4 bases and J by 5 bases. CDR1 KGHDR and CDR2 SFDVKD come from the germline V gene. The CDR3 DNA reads TGTGCCACCAGTGAAGGGGGCCGAACCGGGGAGCTGTTTTTT. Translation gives CATSEGGRTGELFF.

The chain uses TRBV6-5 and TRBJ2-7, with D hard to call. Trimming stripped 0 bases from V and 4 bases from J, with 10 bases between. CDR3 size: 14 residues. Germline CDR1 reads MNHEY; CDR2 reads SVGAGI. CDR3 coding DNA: TGTGCCAGCAGTTACTCGGTACACCAGTACGAGCAGTACTTC. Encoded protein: CASSYSVHQYEQYF.

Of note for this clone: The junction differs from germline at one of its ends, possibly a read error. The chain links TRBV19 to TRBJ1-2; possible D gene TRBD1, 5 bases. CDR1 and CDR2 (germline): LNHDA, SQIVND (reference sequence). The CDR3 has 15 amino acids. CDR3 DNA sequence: TGTGCCAGTAGTATAGGGGACCTGGGAGGAATTGGCCACACCTTC. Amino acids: CASSIGDLGGIGHTF.